This T cell receptor (beta chain) was sequenced during a study of blood T cells in healthy people across ages. Overall study results and limits: Researchers report that TCR beta diversity correlated strongly with naive T cell percentage.

A second about 7 to 11 cycle PCR used barcoded and J-beta primers. TCRdb used MiXCR to reprocess the 5' RACE reads, holding one entry per CDR3 protein. The sample consists of roughly 730,000 distinct CDR3 sequences, approximately 53% of them appearing once. This clonotype was seen only a few times. What it binds is not known. V shed 2 bases and J shed 0 bases, with 2 bases lying between them. The CDR3 contains 14 residues. Germline CDR1 LGHDT, CDR2 YNNKEL (reference sequence). The receptor comes from a middle-aged man in good health. This chain connects TRBV3-1 to TRBJ2-6; no clear D. The sequenced sample consisted of blood. The chain's CDR3 is CASSQLSGANVLTF. The CDR3 DNA reads TGTGCCAGCAGCCAACTCTCTGGGGCCAACGTCCTGACTTTC.